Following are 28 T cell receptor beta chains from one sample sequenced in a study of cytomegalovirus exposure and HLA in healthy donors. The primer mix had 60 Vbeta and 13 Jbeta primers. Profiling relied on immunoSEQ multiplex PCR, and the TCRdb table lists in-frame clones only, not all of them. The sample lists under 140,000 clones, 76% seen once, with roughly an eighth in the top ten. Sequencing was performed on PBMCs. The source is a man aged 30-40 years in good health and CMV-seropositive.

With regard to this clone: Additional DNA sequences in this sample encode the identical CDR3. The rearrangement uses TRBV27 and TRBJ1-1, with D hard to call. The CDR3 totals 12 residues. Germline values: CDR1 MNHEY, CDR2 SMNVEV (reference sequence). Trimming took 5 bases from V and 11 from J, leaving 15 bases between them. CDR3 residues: CASSHGADEAFF. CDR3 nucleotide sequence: TGTGCCAGCAGTCACGGAGCCGATGAGGCTTTCTTT.

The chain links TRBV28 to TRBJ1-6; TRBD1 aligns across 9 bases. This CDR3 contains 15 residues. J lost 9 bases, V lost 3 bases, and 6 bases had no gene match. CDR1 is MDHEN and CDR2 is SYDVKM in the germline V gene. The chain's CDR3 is CASSLTSDRGSPLHF. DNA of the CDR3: TGTGCCAGCAGTTTGACGTCGGACAGGGGTTCACCCCTCCACTTT.

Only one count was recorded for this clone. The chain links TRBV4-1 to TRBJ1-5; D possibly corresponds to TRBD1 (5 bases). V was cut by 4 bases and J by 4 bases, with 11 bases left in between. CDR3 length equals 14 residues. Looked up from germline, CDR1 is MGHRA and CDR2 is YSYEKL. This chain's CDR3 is CASSPSKGNQPQHF. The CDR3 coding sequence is TGCGCCAGCAGCCCATCAAAGGGGAATCAGCCCCAGCATTTT.

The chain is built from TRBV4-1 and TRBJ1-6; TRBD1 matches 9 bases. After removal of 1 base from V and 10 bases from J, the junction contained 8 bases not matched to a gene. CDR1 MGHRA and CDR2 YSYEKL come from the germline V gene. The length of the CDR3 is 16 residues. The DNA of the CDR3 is TGCGCCAGCAGCCAAGTACCAACAGGGGGCCAATCACCCCTCCACTTT. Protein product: CASSQVPTGGQSPLHF.

The chain's CDR3 is CASSESPTVDYGYTF. The CDR3 bases are TGTGCCAGCAGTGAGTCGCCGACAGTTGACTATGGCTACACCTTC. The chain uses TRBV2 and TRBJ1-2; D might be TRBD1 (5 bases). Germline V gives CDR1 SNHLY, CDR2 FYNNEI. There are 15 residues in the CDR3. The V gene lost 3 bases and the J gene lost 3 bases, with 14 bases spanning the gap.

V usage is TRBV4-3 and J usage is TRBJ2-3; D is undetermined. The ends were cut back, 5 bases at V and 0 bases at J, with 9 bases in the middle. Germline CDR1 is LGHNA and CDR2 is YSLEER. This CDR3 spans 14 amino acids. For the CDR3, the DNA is TGCGCCAGCAGCTACCTTGGCAGCACAGATACGCAGTATTTT. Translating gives CASSYLGSTDTQYF.

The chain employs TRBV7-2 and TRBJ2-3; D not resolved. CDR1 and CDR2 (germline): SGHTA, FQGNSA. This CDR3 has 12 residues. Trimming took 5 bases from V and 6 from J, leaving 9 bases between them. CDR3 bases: TGTGCCAGCAGCCCCGAGTGGGATACGCAGTATTTT. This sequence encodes CASSPEWDTQYF.

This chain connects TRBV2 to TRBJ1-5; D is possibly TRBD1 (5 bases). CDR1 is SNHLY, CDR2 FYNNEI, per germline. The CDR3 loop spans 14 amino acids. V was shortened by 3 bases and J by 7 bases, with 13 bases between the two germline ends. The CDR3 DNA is TGTGCCAGCAGTGACAGGGTTCGGATGCAGCCCCAGCATTTT. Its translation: CASSDRVRMQPQHF.

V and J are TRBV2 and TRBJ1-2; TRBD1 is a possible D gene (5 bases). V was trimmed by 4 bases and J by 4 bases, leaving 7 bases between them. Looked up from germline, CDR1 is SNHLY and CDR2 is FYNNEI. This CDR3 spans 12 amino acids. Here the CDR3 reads CASSGQSYGYTF. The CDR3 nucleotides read TGTGCCAGCAGTGGACAGTCCTATGGCTACACCTTC. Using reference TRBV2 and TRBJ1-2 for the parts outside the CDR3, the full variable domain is EPEVTQTPSHQVTQMGQEVILRCVPISNHLYFYWYRQILGQKVEFLVSFYNNEISEKSEIFDDQFSVERPDGSNFTLKIRSTKLEDSAMYFCASSGQSYGYTFGSGTRLTVV.

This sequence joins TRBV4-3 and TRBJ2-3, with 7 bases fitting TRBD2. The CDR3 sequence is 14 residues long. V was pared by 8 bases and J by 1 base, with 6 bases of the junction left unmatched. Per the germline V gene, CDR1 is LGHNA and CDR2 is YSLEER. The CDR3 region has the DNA TGCGCCAGCGCGCTGGCGGGGGGCACAGATACGCAGTATTTT. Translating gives CASALAGGTDTQYF.

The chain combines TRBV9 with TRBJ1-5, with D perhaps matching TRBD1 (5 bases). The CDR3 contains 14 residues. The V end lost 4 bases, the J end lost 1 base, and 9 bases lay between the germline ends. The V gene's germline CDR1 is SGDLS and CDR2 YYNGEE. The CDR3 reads CASSPGLSNQPQHF. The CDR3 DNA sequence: TGTGCCAGCAGCCCGGGACTGAGCAATCAGCCCCAGCATTTT. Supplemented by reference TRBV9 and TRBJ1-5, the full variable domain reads DSGVTQTPKHLITATGQRVTLRCSPRSGDLSVYWYQQSLDQGLQFLIQYYNGEERAKGNILERFSAQQFPDLHSELNLSSLELGDSALYFCASSPGLSNQPQHFGDGTRLSIL.

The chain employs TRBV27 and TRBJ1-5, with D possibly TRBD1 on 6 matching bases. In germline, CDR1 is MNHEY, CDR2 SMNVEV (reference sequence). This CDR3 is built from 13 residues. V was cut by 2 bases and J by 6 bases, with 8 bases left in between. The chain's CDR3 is CASSLGGGQPQHF. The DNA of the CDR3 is TGTGCCAGCAGTTTAGGGGGCGGTCAGCCCCAGCATTTT.

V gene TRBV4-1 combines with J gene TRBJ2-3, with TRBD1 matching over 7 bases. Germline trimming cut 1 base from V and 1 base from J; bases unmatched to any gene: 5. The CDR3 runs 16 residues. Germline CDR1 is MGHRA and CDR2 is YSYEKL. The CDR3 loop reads CASSQVTQGGTDTQYF. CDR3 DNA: TGCGCCAGCAGCCAAGTGACCCAGGGGGGCACAGATACGCAGTATTTT.

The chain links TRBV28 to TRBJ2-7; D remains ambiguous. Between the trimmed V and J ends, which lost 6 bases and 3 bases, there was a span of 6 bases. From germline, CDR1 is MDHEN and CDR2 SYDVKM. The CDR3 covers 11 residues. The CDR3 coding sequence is TGTGCCAGCAGAGCCTACTACGAGCAGTACTTC. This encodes CASRAYYEQYF.

CDR3 coding DNA: TGTGCCAGCAGTTTAGGAGCGAGCAATGAGCAGTTCTTC. It yields the protein CASSLGASNEQFF. The genes are TRBV27 and TRBJ2-1; D not resolved. Germline CDR1 and CDR2: MNHEY and SMNVEV (reference sequence). With 2 bases removed from V and 6 bases from J, the gap between germline ends came to 8 bases. CDR3 length equals 13 residues.

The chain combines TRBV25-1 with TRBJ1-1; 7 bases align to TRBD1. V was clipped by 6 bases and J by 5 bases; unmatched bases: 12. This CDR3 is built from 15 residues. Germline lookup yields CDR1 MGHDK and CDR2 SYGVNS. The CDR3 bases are TGTGCCAGCAGCCCCGCGGCAGGGGGATGGACTGAAGCTTTCTTT. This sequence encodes CASSPAAGGWTEAFF.

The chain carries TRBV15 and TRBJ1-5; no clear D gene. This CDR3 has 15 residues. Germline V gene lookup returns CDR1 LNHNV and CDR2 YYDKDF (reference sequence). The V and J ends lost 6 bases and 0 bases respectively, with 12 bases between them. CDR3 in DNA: TGTGCCACCAGAGAATTTAGAGATAGCAATCAGCCCCAGCATTTT. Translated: CATREFRDSNQPQHF.

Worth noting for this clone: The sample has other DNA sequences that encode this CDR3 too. The CDR3, as DNA: TGTGCCAGCAGCAGGGACAGGCTTACCTACGAGCAGTACTTC. This translates into CASSRDRLTYEQYF. J is TRBJ2-7 and V is TRBV7-2, with 8 bases that match TRBD1. The trim removed 5 bases at V and 2 bases at J, leaving 5 bases unmatched. Germline CDR1 and CDR2: SGHTA and FQGNSA. This CDR3 comprises 14 residues.

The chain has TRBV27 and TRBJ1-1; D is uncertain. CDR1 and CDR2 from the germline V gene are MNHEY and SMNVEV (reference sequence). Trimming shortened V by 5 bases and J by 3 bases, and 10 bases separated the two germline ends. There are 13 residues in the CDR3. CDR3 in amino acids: CASSTRQHTEAFF. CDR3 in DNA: TGTGCCAGCAGTACTCGACAACACACTGAAGCTTTCTTT.

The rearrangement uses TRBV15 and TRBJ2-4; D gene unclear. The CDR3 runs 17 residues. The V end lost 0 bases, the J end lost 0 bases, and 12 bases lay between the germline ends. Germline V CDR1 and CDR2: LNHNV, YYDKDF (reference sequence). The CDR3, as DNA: TGTGCCACCAGCAGAGATTATACAGCCCTAGCCAAAAACATTCAGTACTTC. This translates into CATSRDYTALAKNIQYF. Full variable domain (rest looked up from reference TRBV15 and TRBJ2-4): DAMVIQNPRYQVTQFGKPVTLSCSQTLNHNVMYWYQQKSSQAPKLLFHYYDKDFNNEADTPDNFQSRRPNTSFCFLDIRSPGLGDTAMYLCATSRDYTALAKNIQYFGAGTRLSVL.

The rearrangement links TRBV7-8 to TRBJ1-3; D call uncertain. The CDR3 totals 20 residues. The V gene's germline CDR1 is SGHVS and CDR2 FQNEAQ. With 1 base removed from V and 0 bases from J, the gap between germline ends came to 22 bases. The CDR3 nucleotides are TGTGCCAGCAGCTTAGAGGATGGGCGGGCGGCAAGAAGCTCTGGAAACACCATATATTTT. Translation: CASSLEDGRAARSSGNTIYF. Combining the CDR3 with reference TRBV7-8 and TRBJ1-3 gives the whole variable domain GAGVSQSPRYKVAKRGQDVALRCDPISGHVSLFWYQQALGQGPEFLTYFQNEAQLDKSGLPSDRFFAERPEGSVSTLKIQRTQQEDSAVYLCASSLEDGRAARSSGNTIYFGEGSWLTVV.

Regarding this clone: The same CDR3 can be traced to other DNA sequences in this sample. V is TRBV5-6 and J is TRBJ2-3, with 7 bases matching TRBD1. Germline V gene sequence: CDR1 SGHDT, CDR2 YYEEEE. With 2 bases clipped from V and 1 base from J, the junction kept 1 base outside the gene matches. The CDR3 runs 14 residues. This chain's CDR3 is CASSLGTGTDTQYF. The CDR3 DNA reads TGTGCCAGCAGCTTAGGGACAGGCACAGATACGCAGTATTTT.

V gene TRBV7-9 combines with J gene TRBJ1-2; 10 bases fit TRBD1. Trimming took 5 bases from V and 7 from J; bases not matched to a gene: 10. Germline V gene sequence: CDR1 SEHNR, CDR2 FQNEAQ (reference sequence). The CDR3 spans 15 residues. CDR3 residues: CASSVPDRGRGGYTF. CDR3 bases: TGTGCCAGCAGCGTCCCTGACAGGGGGCGGGGTGGCTACACCTTC.

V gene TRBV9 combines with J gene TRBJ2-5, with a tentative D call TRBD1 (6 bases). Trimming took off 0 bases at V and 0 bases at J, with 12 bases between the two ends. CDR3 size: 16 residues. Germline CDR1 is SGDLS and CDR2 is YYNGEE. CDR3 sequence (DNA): TGTGCCAGCAGCGTAGAACCGGGACACTACCAAGAGACCCAGTACTTC. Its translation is CASSVEPGHYQETQYF.

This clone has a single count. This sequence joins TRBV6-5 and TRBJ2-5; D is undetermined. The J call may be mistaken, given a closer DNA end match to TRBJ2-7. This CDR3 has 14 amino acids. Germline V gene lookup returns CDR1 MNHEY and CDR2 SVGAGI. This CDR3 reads CASRRRARSYEQYF. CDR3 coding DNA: TGTGCCAGCAGGAGGAGAGCGCGAAGTTACGAGCAGTACTTC.

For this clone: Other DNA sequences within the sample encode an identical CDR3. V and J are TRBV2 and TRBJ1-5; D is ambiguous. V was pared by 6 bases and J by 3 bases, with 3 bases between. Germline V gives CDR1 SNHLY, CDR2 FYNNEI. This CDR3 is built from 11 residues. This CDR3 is CASSLNQPQHF. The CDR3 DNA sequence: TGTGCCAGCAGCCTCAATCAGCCCCAGCATTTT.

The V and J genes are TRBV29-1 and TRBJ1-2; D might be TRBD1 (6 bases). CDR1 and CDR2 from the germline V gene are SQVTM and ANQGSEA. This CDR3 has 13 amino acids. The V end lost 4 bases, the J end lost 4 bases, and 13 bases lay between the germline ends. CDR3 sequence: CSVAWGRGYGYTF. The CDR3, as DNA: TGCAGCGTTGCGTGGGGGCGCGGCTATGGCTACACCTTC.

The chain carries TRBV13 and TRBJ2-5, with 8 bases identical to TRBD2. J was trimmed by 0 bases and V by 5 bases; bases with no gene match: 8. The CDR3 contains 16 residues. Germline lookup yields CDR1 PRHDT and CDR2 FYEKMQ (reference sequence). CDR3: CASSLLGGGHQETQYF. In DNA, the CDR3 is TGTGCCAGCAGCCTCCTTGGCGGGGGGCACCAAGAGACCCAGTACTTC.